The TCR beta chain under discussion was sequenced for a study of cytomegalovirus exposure and HLA in healthy donors. Study-wide findings and caveats: A later analysis reportedly found fewer N-insertions in an Asian-associated ancestry cluster than the approximately 670-donor mean. Among TCR beta chains, those listed as cytomegalovirus-associated numbered over 150. Trimming of TCR beta V- and J-genes showed a link, identified in a later analysis, to a missense DCLRE1C variant.

The PCR made use of 60 Vbeta and 13 Jbeta primers. The repertoire was sequenced with immunoSEQ multiplex PCR; TCRdb's copy has only in-frame clones and lacks some. The sample shows about 130,000 clones, about 81% of them seen only once. On this clone itself: The antigen remains undetermined.

Looked up from germline, CDR1 is MGHRA and CDR2 is YSYEKL. This CDR3 has 16 residues. V lost 3 bases, J lost 5 bases, and 12 bases stayed unmatched. The source is a woman in her twenties or thirties in good health and CMV-seronegative. This chain uses TRBV4-1 with TRBJ2-5, with 7 bases aligning to TRBD1. Input material: PBMCs. The CDR3: CASSQLEGALGETQYF. The CDR3 nucleotides are TGCGCCAGCAGCCAGCTAGAGGGGGCCCTGGGGGAGACCCAGTACTTC.